These T cell receptor beta chains were read from a single sample in a study of blood T cells in healthy people across ages. TCRdb redid the calling of the 5' RACE reads with MiXCR, one entry per CDR3 protein. In the table there are 600,000 to 1,000,000 distinct CDR3 sequences, 58% of which are singletons. The sequencing sample was made of blood. The receptors come from a young man in good health. Each CDR3 is given with its conserved first and last residue. The D gene is left open where the match is weak. The size entry is marked missing in some rows and otherwise reads once, few, many or a size class.

J gene	V gene	D gene	clone size	CDR3 protein	CDR3 DNA
TRBJ2-5	TRBV11-2	NA	NA	CASSPQGGLGEQYF	TGTGCCAGCAGCCCCCAGGGTGGCTTGGGAGAGCAGTACTTC
TRBJ1-4	TRBV29-1	TRBD1	NA	CSVSTGGGTEKLFF	TGCAGCGTTTCGACAGGGGGTGGTACTGAAAAACTGTTTTTT
TRBJ2-7	TRBV9	TRBD2	NA	CASSVGSGSIYEQYF	TGTGCCAGCAGCGTAGGAAGCGGGAGTATTTACGAGCAGTACTTC
TRBJ1-1	TRBV29-1	NA	NA	CSVVRVAGSNTEAFF	TGCAGCGTTGTGAGGGTTGCGGGGTCGAACACTGAAGCTTTCTTT
TRBJ2-3	TRBV5-1	TRBD2	NA	CASCPTTSGTDTQYF	TGCGCCAGCTGTCCCACGACTAGCGGCACAGATACGCAGTATTTT
TRBJ2-1	TRBV2	NA	NA	CASRLHEESYNEQFF	TGTGCCAGCAGGTTACACGAAGAGTCCTACAATGAGCAGTTCTTC
TRBJ1-2	TRBV20-1	NA	NA	CSARDRRKGTNYGYTF	TGTAGTGCTAGAGATCGAAGGAAGGGAACTAACTATGGCTACACCTTC
TRBJ1-2	TRBV20-1	TRBD1	NA	CSPVPDRGIIQGYTF	TGCAGCCCAGTTCCGGACAGGGGAATTATTCAGGGCTACACCTTC
TRBJ2-5	TRBV18	NA	NA	CASSPTSTSSETQYF	TGTGCCAGCTCACCAACCTCTACCTCCTCGGAGACCCAGTACTTC
TRBJ2-7	TRBV24-1	TRBD1	NA	CATSDFTGGTYEQYF	TGTGCCACCAGTGATTTTACAGGGGGCACCTACGAGCAGTACTTC
TRBJ1-4	TRBV6-1	NA	NA	CASSPRRRANEKLFF	TGTGCCAGCAGTCCGAGACGGCGGGCTAATGAAAAACTGTTTTTT
TRBJ2-7	TRBV29-1	TRBD1	NA	CSVETTIIVTGGRSYEQYF	TGCAGCGTTGAAACTACTATAATCGTAACAGGGGGCCGCTCCTACGAGCAGTACTTC
TRBJ2-1	TRBV6-2/TRBV6-3	NA	NA	CASSSIFDRTNEQFF	TGTGCCAGCAGTTCTATTTTCGACAGGACGAATGAGCAGTTCTTC
TRBJ1-2	TRBV6-5	NA	once	CASSSRRHYSGGYTF	TGTGCCAGCAGTTCCCGTCGTCATTACTCAGGTGGCTACACCTTC
TRBJ2-3	TRBV29-1	TRBD2	NA	CSVRRSVAGEDTQYF	TGCAGCGTCCGAAGAAGCGTAGCGGGAGAAGATACGCAGTATTTT
TRBJ1-2	TRBV6-2/TRBV6-3	NA	many	CASRAFGAGYTF	TGTGCCAGCAGGGCGTTCGGGGCTGGCTACACCTTC
TRBJ2-5	TRBV10-3	TRBD1	once	CAISSGTGEETQYF	TGTGCCATCTCCTCCGGGACAGGAGAAGAGACCCAGTACTTC
TRBJ2-6	TRBV6-2/TRBV6-3	NA	NA	CASRGPSGANVLTF	TGTGCCAGCAGGGGGCCGTCCGGGGCCAACGTCCTGACTTTC
TRBJ2-3	TRBV12-3/TRBV12-4	NA	few	CASSPPGLRDTQYF	TGTGCCAGCAGTCCACCGGGTCTGAGGGATACGCAGTATTTT
TRBJ2-1	TRBV27	NA	NA	CASSLSRGGDEQFF	TGTGCCAGCAGTTTATCACGGGGAGGCGATGAGCAGTTCTTC
TRBJ2-7	TRBV7-9	TRBD2	NA	CASSSTSGYLGEQYF	TGTGCCAGCAGCTCTACTAGCGGGTACCTGGGCGAGCAGTACTTC
TRBJ1-6	TRBV5-4	NA	NA	CASGRQQDSPLHF	TGTGCCAGCGGCCGGCAGCAAGATTCACCCCTCCACTTT
TRBJ2-3	TRBV7-9	TRBD2	NA	CASTYNSGPASTDTQYF	TGTGCCAGCACTTACAATAGCGGGCCCGCTAGCACAGATACGCAGTATTTT
TRBJ2-5	TRBV7-8	NA	NA	CASSPRLGTQYF	TGTGCCAGCAGCCCCCGATTAGGGACCCAGTACTTC
TRBJ1-2	TRBV21-1	NA	NA	CASSKKWGSRGGDVAEDGYTF	TGTGCCAGCAGCAAAAAATGGGGTAGTAGGGGAGGGGACGTGGCGGAAGATGGCTACACCTTC
TRBJ1-2	TRBV11-2	TRBD1	NA	CASSLRSVRGRERNYGYTF	TGTGCCAGCAGCTTAAGGAGTGTCAGGGGGCGCGAGAGAAACTATGGCTACACCTTC
TRBJ1-2	TRBV7-9	NA	few	CASSLATVANYGYTF	TGTGCCAGCAGCTTAGCGACGGTAGCTAACTATGGCTACACCTTC
TRBJ2-4	TRBV12-3/TRBV12-4	NA	few	CASSLGWAINIQYF	TGTGCCAGCAGTTTAGGCTGGGCGATAAACATTCAGTACTTC
TRBJ2-3	TRBV9	NA	NA	CASSVEAASYTQYF	TGTGCCAGCAGCGTAGAGGCAGCATCATATACGCAGTATTTT
TRBJ2-5	TRBV9	NA	NA	CASSAQPNMQETQYF	TGTGCCAGCAGCGCCCAGCCTAACATGCAAGAGACCCAGTACTTC
TRBJ1-1	TRBV10-1	TRBD1	NA	CASSDYRTGEAFF	TGCGCCAGCAGTGACTACCGGACAGGGGAAGCTTTCTTT
TRBJ2-6	TRBV10-3	TRBD1	NA	CAISDIQGTSSGANVLTF	TGTGCCATCAGTGACATACAGGGGACCTCCTCTGGGGCCAACGTCCTGACTTTC
TRBJ2-7	TRBV29-1	TRBD2	NA	CSVEREGYEQYF	TGCAGCGTTGAACGGGAGGGCTACGAGCAGTACTTC
TRBJ2-7	TRBV2	TRBD2	NA	CASSERGLADEQYF	TGTGCCAGCAGTGAAAGGGGACTAGCTGACGAGCAGTACTTC
TRBJ2-3	TRBV4-2	TRBD1	few	CASSRTQQGADTQYF	TGTGCCAGCAGCCGCACACAACAGGGGGCAGATACGCAGTATTTT
TRBJ2-1	TRBV4-3	TRBD1	NA	CASSQSRTGWNEQFF	TGCGCCAGCAGCCAATCTCGGACAGGGTGGAATGAGCAGTTCTTC
TRBJ1-2	TRBV6-5	NA	once	CASSYSGLEGDGYGYTF	TGTGCCAGCAGTTACTCCGGGTTAGAAGGGGACGGATATGGCTACACCTTC
TRBJ2-1	TRBV7-7	TRBD2	NA	CASSSGRAAGDEQFF	TGTGCTAGTTCTAGCGGGAGGGCTGCGGGGGATGAGCAGTTCTTC
TRBJ2-3	TRBV12-3/TRBV12-4	TRBD2	many	CASSLAGGNTQYF	TGTGCCAGCAGTCTAGCGGGGGGAAATACGCAGTATTTT
TRBJ2-1	TRBV7-2	NA	NA	CASSLVSSHNEQFF	TGTGCCAGCAGCCTTGTATCCTCTCACAATGAGCAGTTCTTC
TRBJ2-1	TRBV10-3	TRBD2	NA	CAISWTSRDEQFF	TGTGCCATCAGTTGGACTAGCCGGGATGAGCAGTTCTTC
TRBJ1-2	TRBV7-2	NA	NA	CASSAYYGYTF	TGTGCCAGCAGCGCCTACTATGGCTACACCTTC
TRBJ1-5	TRBV6-5	TRBD1	few	CASSYSGTGSQPQHF	TGTGCCAGCAGTTATTCCGGGACAGGGAGTCAGCCCCAGCATTTT
TRBJ2-7	TRBV7-2	NA	few	CASSTRDGGLYEQYF	TGTGCCAGCAGCACCCGGGACGGCGGGTTGTACGAGCAGTACTTC
TRBJ1-1	TRBV5-1	TRBD1	NA	CASSQRTGGGTEAFF	TGCGCCAGCAGCCAACGGACAGGAGGCGGGACTGAAGCTTTCTTT
TRBJ2-6	TRBV30	NA	NA	CAWSVFMSRRTSGANVLTF	TGTGCCTGGAGTGTATTTATGAGCCGAAGGACTTCTGGGGCCAACGTCCTGACTTTC
TRBJ2-5	TRBV7-2	NA	NA	CASSPPLAGQTQYF	TGTGCCAGCAGCCCCCCACTAGCAGGTCAGACCCAGTACTTC
TRBJ2-1	TRBV7-9	NA	NA	CASSPRGAAYNEQFF	TGTGCCAGCAGCCCTAGGGGAGCCGCCTACAATGAGCAGTTCTTC
TRBJ1-6	TRBV18	NA	NA	CASSPGNASPLHF	TGTGCCAGCTCACCAGGGAACGCTTCACCCCTCCACTTT
TRBJ2-7	TRBV19	NA	NA	CASSFAQDEQYF	TGTGCCAGTAGTTTCGCTCAGGACGAGCAGTACTTC
TRBJ2-1	TRBV20-1	TRBD1	few	CSARSPVDRGLYNEQFF	TGCAGTGCTAGGTCGCCGGTAGACAGGGGGCTATACAATGAGCAGTTCTTC
TRBJ2-2	TRBV7-9	NA	NA	CASRDMRNTGELFF	TGTGCCAGCCGCGACATGAGGAACACCGGGGAGCTGTTTTTT